This T cell receptor (beta chain) was profiled in a study of post-analysis software for immune sequencing data. Overall study context: Included among the disease courses, which were recorded for the cohort, were relapsing-remitting, secondary progressive and progressive-relapsing multiple sclerosis. Study-level results: F measure showed strong co-clustering of same-batch samples. Multiple sclerosis patients had significantly lower normalized Chao1 diversity than controls. Higher frequency in patients than in controls was seen for 5 or 6 TRBV segments, with TRBV5-6, TRBV5-1 and TRBV20-1 among them.

This CDR3 has 14 residues. Trimming left V 0 bases short and J 1 base short, with 7 bases between. The V gene's germline CDR1 is SGDLS and CDR2 YYNGEE. Prepared libraries of TCR beta cDNA carried unique molecular identifiers. Input populations of about 0.85 to 11 million T cells gave rise to approximately 500,000 cDNA molecules. MiXCR, run by TCRdb on the PCR reads, gives a single entry per CDR3 protein. The repertoire holds approximately 150,000 distinct CDR3 sequences, with about 30% as singletons. Regarding this clonotype: The target antigen is unknown.

The receptor's source is a girl under 18 with multiple sclerosis. V is TRBV9 and J is TRBJ2-5, with a possible D match to TRBD1 (6 bases). The sequenced sample consisted of blood. The CDR3 nucleotides are TGTGCCAGCAGCGTAGTGGACAGCCAAGAGACCCAGTACTTC. As protein: CASSVVDSQETQYF. Combining the CDR3 with reference TRBV9 and TRBJ2-5 gives the whole variable domain DSGVTQTPKHLITATGQRVTLRCSPRSGDLSVYWYQQSLDQGLQFLIQYYNGEERAKGNILERFSAQQFPDLHSELNLSSLELGDSALYFCASSVVDSQETQYFGPGTRLLVL.